This T cell receptor (beta chain) was recovered during a study of cytomegalovirus exposure and HLA in healthy donors. As concerns this clone: Its antigen is as yet unknown.

Sequenced by immunoSEQ multiplex PCR; TCRdb stores in-frame clones only, minus some. This sample has hundreds of thousands of clones, with roughly 86% found just once. Findings and limits, study-wide: Cytomegalovirus status was reportedly diagnosed by the classifier with high sensitivity and specificity.

Looked up from germline, CDR1 is SGHAT and CDR2 is FQNNGV. The CDR3 spans 14 residues. The ends were cut back, 5 bases at V and 2 bases at J, with 11 bases in the middle. Input material: PBMCs. The chain recombines TRBV11-2 with TRBJ2-3, with a tentative D call TRBD2 (6 bases). The source is a woman aged 25 to 45 in good health and CMV-seropositive. The CDR3 reads CASSGRYLTDTQYF. The CDR3 nucleotides read TGTGCCAGCAGCGGGAGGTATCTCACAGATACGCAGTATTTT.